This T cell receptor beta chain emerged from a study of human T cells and chemical hapten exposure. Study as a whole: Patients received weekly diphenylcyclopropenone doses to the scalp throughout the approximately 25-week study. After 6 days, upper back 0.01% DPC patch tests were scored. Mostly female patients had alopecia areata, totalis or universalis.

CDR3 length: 15 residues. Germline CDR1 and CDR2: LGHNA and YSLEER. V was clipped by 3 bases and J by 4 bases, with 12 bases between them. Time point meaning: patch test 3, about 24 weeks after DPC sensitization. Treatment here: therapeutic diphenylcyclopropenone sensitization with weekly scalp DPC. During construction of the library, unique molecular identifiers were attached to individual cDNA molecules for quantitative, reproducible TCR counting. One entry per CDR3 protein, called by TCRdb with MiXCR from the RACE reads. The sample carries about 190,000 distinct CDR3 sequences, 20% to 25% recorded once.

V gene TRBV4-3 combines with J gene TRBJ2-2; D possibly corresponds to TRBD2 (5 bases). The material was whole blood, obtained in connection with sensitization to the hapten diphenylcyclopropenone (DPC). The source is a woman between 40 and 55 years old with alopecia areata. Some clones in this sample may be carry-over from other donors' samples. The CDR3 loop reads CASSHGEPSTGELFF. CDR3 DNA sequence: TGCGCCAGCAGCCATGGGGAGCCTTCCACCGGGGAGCTGTTTTTT.